Below, 13 T cell receptor beta chains from the same sample are listed, as sequenced in a study of blood T cell repertoires in COVID-19. Generated by immunoSEQ multiplex PCR, the TCRdb table keeps only in-frame clones and is missing some. Counted here are 250,000 to 350,000 clones, 90% occurring once; the ten biggest clones make up 3.5% to 4.5%. Specimen: PBMCs or T cells enriched from blood (not recorded which). Source of these receptors: a woman aged 18-30 years with acute COVID-19.

This chain links TRBV3-1 (or the pseudogene TRBV3-2) with TRBJ2-7; D is possibly TRBD2 (6 bases). Germline CDR1 is LGHDT and CDR2 is YNNKEL (reference sequence). V gave up 1 base and J gave up 5 bases, with 15 bases separating them. The CDR3 is made up of 15 amino acids. The CDR3 DNA sequence: TGTGCCAGCAGCCAAGGTCGCGGGATGTGGGACGAGCAGTACTTC. As protein: CASSQGRGMWDEQYF.

The chain employs TRBV29-1 and TRBJ1-1; D remains ambiguous. Germline V CDR1 and CDR2: SQVTM, ANQGSEA. Trimming removed 7 bases from V and 1 base from J, with 13 bases in between. This CDR3 region has 13 residues. In nucleotides, the CDR3 is TGCAGCGGACGACATCAGAAGAACACTGAAGCTTTCTTT. Its protein product is CSGRHQKNTEAFF.

This chain connects TRBV27 to TRBJ2-3, with TRBD1 identical over 9 bases. V trimming: 2 bases; J trimming: 0 bases; junction bases outside the gene matches: 12. The CDR3 runs to 19 residues. Looked up from germline, CDR1 is MNHEY and CDR2 is SMNVEV (reference sequence). CDR3 DNA sequence: TGTGCCAGCAGTTTAAGTCGGGACAGGGTAGAACTAAGCACAGATACGCAGTATTTT. Translated: CASSLSRDRVELSTDTQYF.

This chain connects TRBV10-3 to TRBJ2-5, with TRBD2 identical over 7 bases. The germline V gene has CDR1 ENHRY and CDR2 SYGVKD. The J segment lost 5 bases and the V segment lost 4 bases, leaving 7 bases of the junction unmatched. CDR3 length: 14 amino acids. CDR3: CAISGVEGGETQYF. The CDR3 DNA reads as TGTGCCATCAGTGGAGTTGAGGGAGGGGAGACCCAGTACTTC.

V is TRBV12-3 or TRBV12-4 and J is TRBJ2-2, with D perhaps TRBD1 (5 bases). CDR3 length: 13 residues. Trimming pared 7 bases from V and 4 bases from J, leaving 10 bases between. CDR3 nucleotides: TGTGCCAGCAACGAAAGGGGCACCGGGGAGCTGTTTTTT. Its translation is CASNERGTGELFF.

This sequence joins TRBV3-1 (or the pseudogene TRBV3-2) and TRBJ2-7; the D gene is possibly TRBD1 (6 bases). The V end was cut by 0 bases, the J end by 2 bases, with 11 bases between. Germline V CDR1 and CDR2: LGHDT, YNNKEL (reference sequence). The length of the CDR3 is 15 residues. In DNA, the CDR3 is TGTGCCAGCAGCCAAGATCCCGGACAGCCCTACGAGCAGTACTTC. Its translation is CASSQDPGQPYEQYF.

V and J are TRBV6-5 and TRBJ2-1; weak D call: TRBD1 (5 bases). CDR1 MNHEY and CDR2 SVGAGI come from the germline V gene. With 6 bases removed from V and 4 bases from J, the gap between germline ends came to 10 bases. CDR3 length: 13 amino acids. CDR3 bases: TGTGCCAGCAGCCCGGACAAGTACAATGAGCAGTTCTTC. Amino acid sequence: CASSPDKYNEQFF.

This chain connects TRBV11-3 to TRBJ1-2; D call uncertain. This CDR3 has 13 residues. The ends were cut back, 4 bases at V and 7 bases at J, with 13 bases in the middle. CDR1 is SGHNT, CDR2 YENEEA, per germline. CDR3 residues: CASSSTSQSGYTF. CDR3 coding DNA: TGTGCCAGCAGCTCCACAAGTCAGTCTGGCTACACCTTC.

This chain links TRBV19 with TRBJ1-4; 7 bases line up with TRBD1. Per the germline V gene, CDR1 is LNHDA and CDR2 is SQIVND (reference sequence). V lost 5 bases to trimming and J lost 0 bases; unmatched junction nucleotides: 3. The CDR3 covers 15 residues. The CDR3 reads CASSLGTATNEKLFF. CDR3 nucleotides: TGTGCCAGTAGTCTGGGGACAGCAACTAATGAAAAACTGTTTTTT.

This chain joins TRBV5-1 and TRBJ1-2; D might be TRBD1 (6 bases). Germline lookup yields CDR1 SGHRS and CDR2 YFSETQ. Trimming took off 4 bases at V and 6 bases at J, with 16 bases between the two ends. The CDR3 is 14 amino acids. The CDR3 loop is CASSLQRGADGYTF. In nucleotides, the CDR3 is TGCGCCAGCAGCCTCCAGCGGGGGGCGGATGGCTACACCTTC.

V gene TRBV7-9 combines with J gene TRBJ1-2; the D is unclear. Germline-derived CDR1 and CDR2 are SEHNR and FQNEAQ (reference sequence). This CDR3 has 14 residues. Between the trimmed V and J ends, which lost 3 bases and 3 bases, there was a span of 11 bases. The CDR3 DNA follows: TGTGCCAGCAGCTTTCAAACAGAAGACTATGGCTACACCTTC. Its protein product is CASSFQTEDYGYTF.

This chain connects TRBV19 to TRBJ2-1; TRBD1 matches 11 bases. The germline V gene has CDR1 LNHDA and CDR2 SQIVND (reference sequence). Trimming cost V 5 bases and J 4 bases; bases outside gene matches: 10. The CDR3 is 17 amino acids. The CDR3 nucleotides are TGTGCCAGTAGTCCCTCATTCGGGGACAGGGGGTACAATGAGCAGTTCTTC. Amino acid sequence: CASSPSFGDRGYNEQFF. The full variable domain, with the rest looked up from reference TRBV19 and TRBJ2-1, is DGGITQSPKYLFRKEGQNVTLSCEQNLNHDAMYWYRQDPGQGLRLIYYSQIVNDFQKGDIAEGYSVSREKKESFPLTVTSAQKNPTAFYLCASSPSFGDRGYNEQFFGPGTRLTVL.

The chain is built from TRBV3-1 (or the pseudogene TRBV3-2) and TRBJ2-7, with D tentatively TRBD1 (6 bases). The length of the CDR3 is 13 residues. V shed 4 bases and J shed 2 bases, with 9 bases lying between them. Germline values: CDR1 LGHDT, CDR2 YNNKEL (reference sequence). The CDR3 region is CASSREGAYEQYF. CDR3 sequence (DNA): TGTGCCAGCAGCCGCGAGGGGGCCTACGAGCAGTACTTC.